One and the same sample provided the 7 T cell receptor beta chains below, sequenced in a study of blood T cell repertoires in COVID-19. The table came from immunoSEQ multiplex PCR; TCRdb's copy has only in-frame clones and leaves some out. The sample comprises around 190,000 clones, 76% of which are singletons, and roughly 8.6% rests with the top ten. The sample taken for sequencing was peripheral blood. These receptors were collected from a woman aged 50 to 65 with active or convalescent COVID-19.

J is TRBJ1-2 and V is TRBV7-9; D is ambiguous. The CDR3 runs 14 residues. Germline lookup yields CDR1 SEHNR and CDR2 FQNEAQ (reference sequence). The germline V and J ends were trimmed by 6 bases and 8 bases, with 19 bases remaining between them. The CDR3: CASSDARPGGGYTF. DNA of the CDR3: TGTGCCAGCAGTGACGCCAGGCCGGGAGGCGGCTACACCTTC.

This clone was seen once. The CDR3 is CASSIGTTGGNTEAFF. Written as DNA, the CDR3 is TGCGCCAGCAGCATCGGGACCACAGGGGGGAACACTGAAGCTTTCTTT. V gene TRBV5-1 combines with J gene TRBJ1-1, with 8 bases fitting TRBD1. Germline CDR1 is SGHRS and CDR2 is YFSETQ. V gave up 4 bases and J gave up 1 base; unmatched junction bases: 9. CDR3 size: 16 residues.

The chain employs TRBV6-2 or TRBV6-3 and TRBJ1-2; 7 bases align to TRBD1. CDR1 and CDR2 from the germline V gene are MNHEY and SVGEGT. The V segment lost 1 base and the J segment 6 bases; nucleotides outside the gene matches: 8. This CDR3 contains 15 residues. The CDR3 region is CASSYYPGTAHGYTF. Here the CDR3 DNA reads TGTGCCAGCAGTTACTACCCCGGGACAGCTCATGGCTACACCTTC.

The CDR3 reads CASSTFSGAGTDTQYF. As DNA, the CDR3 is TGTGCCAGCAGCACCTTTAGCGGGGCTGGCACAGATACGCAGTATTTT. The chain joins TRBV7-2 to TRBJ2-3, with 8 bases aligning to TRBD2. V was clipped by 5 bases and J by 1 base; unmatched bases: 8. The CDR3 contains 16 residues. The germline V gene has CDR1 SGHTA and CDR2 FQGNSA.

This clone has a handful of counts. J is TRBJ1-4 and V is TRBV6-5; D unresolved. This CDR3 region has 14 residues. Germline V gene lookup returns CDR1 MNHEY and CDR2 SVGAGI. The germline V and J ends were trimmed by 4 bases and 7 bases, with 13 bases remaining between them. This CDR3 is CASSLLEGGEKLFF. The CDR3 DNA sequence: TGTGCCAGCAGTTTATTGGAGGGTGGTGAAAAACTGTTTTTT.

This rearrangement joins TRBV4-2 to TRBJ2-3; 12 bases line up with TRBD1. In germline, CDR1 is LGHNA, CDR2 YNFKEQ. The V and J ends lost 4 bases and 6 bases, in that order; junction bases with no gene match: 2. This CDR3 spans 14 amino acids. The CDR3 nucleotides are TGTGCCAGCAGCCGCGGGACAGGGGGCGATACGCAGTATTTT. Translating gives CASSRGTGGDTQYF.

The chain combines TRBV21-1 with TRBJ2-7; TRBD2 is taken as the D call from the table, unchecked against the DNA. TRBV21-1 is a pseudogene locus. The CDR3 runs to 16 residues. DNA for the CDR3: TGTGCCAGCAGCAAATCTTCTAGACCACACTCCTACGAGCAGTACTTC. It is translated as CASSKSSRPHSYEQYF.